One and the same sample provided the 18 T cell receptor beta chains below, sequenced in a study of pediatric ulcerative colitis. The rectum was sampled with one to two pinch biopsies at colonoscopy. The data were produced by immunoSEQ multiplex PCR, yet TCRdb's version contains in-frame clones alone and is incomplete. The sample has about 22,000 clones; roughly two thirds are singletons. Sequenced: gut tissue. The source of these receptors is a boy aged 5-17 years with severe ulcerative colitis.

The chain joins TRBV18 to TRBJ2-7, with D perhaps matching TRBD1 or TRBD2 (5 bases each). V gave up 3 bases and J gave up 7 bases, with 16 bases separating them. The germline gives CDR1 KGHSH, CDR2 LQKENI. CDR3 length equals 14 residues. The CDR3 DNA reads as TGTGCCAGCTCACCTCGTGGGGGTACCTGGGAGCAGTACTTC. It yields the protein CASSPRGGTWEQYF.

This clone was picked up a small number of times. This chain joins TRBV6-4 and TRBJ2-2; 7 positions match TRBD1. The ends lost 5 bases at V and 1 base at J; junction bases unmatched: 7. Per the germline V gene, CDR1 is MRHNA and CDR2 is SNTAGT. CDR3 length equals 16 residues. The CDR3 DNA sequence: TGTGCCAGCAGTTCCCGCAGGACAGGGAACACCGGGGAGCTGTTTTTT. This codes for CASSSRRTGNTGELFF.

The CDR3: CASSSLLNTGELFF. CDR3 nucleotide sequence: TGTGCCAGCAGTTCTCTACTTAACACCGGGGAGCTGTTTTTT. This chain connects TRBV25-1 to TRBJ2-2; D uncertain. V was clipped by 5 bases and J by 2 bases, with 9 bases between them. Per the germline V gene, CDR1 is MGHDK and CDR2 is SYGVNS. The CDR3 spans 14 residues.

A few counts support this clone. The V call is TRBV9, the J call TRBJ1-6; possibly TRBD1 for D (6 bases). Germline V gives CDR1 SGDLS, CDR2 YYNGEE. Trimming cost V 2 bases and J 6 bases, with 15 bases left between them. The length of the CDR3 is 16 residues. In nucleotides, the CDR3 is TGTGCCAGCAGCGTTTCCACGGACAGCTTTAATTCACCCCTCCACTTT. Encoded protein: CASSVSTDSFNSPLHF.

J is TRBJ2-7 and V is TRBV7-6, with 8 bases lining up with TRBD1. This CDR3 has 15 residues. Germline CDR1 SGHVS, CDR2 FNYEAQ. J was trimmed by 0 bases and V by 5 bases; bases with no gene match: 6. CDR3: CASSRQGQASYEQYF. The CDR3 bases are TGTGCCAGCAGCCGACAGGGGCAAGCCTCCTACGAGCAGTACTTC.

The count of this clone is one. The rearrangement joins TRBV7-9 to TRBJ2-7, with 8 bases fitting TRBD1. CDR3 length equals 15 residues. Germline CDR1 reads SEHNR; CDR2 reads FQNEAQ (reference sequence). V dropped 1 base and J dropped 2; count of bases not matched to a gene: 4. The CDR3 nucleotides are TGTGCCAGCAGCTTAGACGGACAGGGTGCCTACGAGCAGTACTTC. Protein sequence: CASSLDGQGAYEQYF.

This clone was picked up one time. The CDR3 region has the DNA TGCGCCAGCAGCTTGGGATCACAGGCTGAGCAGTTCTTC. Amino acids: CASSLGSQAEQFF. The J gene is TRBJ2-1, the V gene TRBV5-1; D possibly corresponds to TRBD1 (5 bases). CDR1 and CDR2 (germline): SGHRS, YFSETQ. The V end lost 0 bases, the J end lost 9 bases, and 10 bases lay between the germline ends. The length of the CDR3 is 13 residues.

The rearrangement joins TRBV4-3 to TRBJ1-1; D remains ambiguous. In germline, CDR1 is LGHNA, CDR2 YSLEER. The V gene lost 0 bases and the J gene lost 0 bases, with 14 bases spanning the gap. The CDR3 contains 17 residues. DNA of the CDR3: TGCGCCAGCAGCCAAGATCCATGGTTCAGCATGAACACTGAAGCTTTCTTT. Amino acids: CASSQDPWFSMNTEAFF.

The CDR3 DNA sequence: TGTGCCTGGAGTGTTGATAGGGCGGACGAGCAGTACTTC. It yields the protein CAWSVDRADEQYF. The chain links TRBV30 to TRBJ2-7; D call uncertain. V lost 0 bases and J 5 bases, leaving 11 bases between the germline ends. The germline CDR1 and CDR2 sequences are GTSNPN and SVGIG (reference sequence). The CDR3 spans 13 residues.

CDR3 coding DNA: TGTGCCAGCAGCAGAACAGGGGGGGATGGCTACACCTTC. Its translation: CASSRTGGDGYTF. The chain carries TRBV5-4 and TRBJ1-2, with 8 bases that match TRBD1. Germline CDR1 reads SGHNT; CDR2 reads YYREEE (reference sequence). The CDR3 length is 13 residues. After removal of 4 bases from V and 6 bases from J, the junction contained 5 bases not matched to a gene.

CDR3: CASSVRTSTDTQYF. In nucleotides, the CDR3 is TGTGCCAGCAGTGTAAGGACTAGCACAGATACGCAGTATTTT. This chain connects TRBV2 to TRBJ2-3; tentative D call: TRBD2 (5 bases). V was cut by 4 bases and J by 0 bases, with 8 bases left in between. Per germline, CDR1 SNHLY and CDR2 FYNNEI. The CDR3 spans 14 residues.

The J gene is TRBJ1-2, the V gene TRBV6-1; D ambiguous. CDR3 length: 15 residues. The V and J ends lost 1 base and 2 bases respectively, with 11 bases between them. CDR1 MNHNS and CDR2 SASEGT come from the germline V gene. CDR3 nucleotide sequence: TGTGCCAGCAGTGAAGATTGGCGAGGGAACTATGGCTACACCTTC. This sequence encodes CASSEDWRGNYGYTF.

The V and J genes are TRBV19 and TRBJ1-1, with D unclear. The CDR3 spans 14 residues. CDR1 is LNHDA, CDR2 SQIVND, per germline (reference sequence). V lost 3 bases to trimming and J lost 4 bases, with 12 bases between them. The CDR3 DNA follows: TGTGCCAGTAGTATGCCCCGAAGGCCCACTGAAGCTTTCTTT. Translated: CASSMPRRPTEAFF.

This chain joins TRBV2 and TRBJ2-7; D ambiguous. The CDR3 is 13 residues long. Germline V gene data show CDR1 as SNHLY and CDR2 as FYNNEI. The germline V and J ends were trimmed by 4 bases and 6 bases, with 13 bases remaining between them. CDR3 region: CASSVGLRSEQYF. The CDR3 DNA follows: TGTGCCAGCAGTGTTGGGTTGAGGAGCGAGCAGTACTTC.

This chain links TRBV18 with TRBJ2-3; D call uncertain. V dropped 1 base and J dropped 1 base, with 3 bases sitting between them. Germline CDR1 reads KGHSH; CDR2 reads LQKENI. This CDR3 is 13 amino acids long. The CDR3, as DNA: TGTGCCAGCTCACCACAGGGCACAGATACGCAGTATTTT. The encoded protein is CASSPQGTDTQYF.

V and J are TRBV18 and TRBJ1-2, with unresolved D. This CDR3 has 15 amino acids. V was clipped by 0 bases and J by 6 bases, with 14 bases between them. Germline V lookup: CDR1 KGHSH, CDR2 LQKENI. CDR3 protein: CASSPPAVMVNGYTF. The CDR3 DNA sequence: TGTGCCAGCTCACCACCGGCGGTAATGGTGAATGGCTACACCTTC. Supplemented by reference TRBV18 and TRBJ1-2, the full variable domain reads NAGVMQNPRHLVRRRGQEARLRCSPMKGHSHVYWYRQLPEEGLKFMVYLQKENIIDESGMPKERFSAEFPKEGPSILRIQQVVRGDSAAYFCASSPPAVMVNGYTFGSGTRLTVV.

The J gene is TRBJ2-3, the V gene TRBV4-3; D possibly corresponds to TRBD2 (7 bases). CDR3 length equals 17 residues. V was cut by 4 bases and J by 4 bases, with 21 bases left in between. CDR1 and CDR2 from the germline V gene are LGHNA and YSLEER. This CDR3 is CASSPGSVGGLSDTQYF. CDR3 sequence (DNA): TGCGCCAGCAGCCCGGGGTCGGTCGGGGGGCTGTCAGATACGCAGTATTTT.

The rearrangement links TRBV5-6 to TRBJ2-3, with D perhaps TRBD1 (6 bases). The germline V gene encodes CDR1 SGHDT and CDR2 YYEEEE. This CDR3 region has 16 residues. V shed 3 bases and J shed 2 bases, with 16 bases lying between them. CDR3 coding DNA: TGTGCCAGCAGCTCACAGGGTATCCTCACCACAGATACGCAGTATTTT. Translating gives CASSSQGILTTDTQYF.